This TCR beta chain was profiled in a study of PD-L1 blockade in urothelial cancer. The overall study: Males with bladder-origin urothelial cancer made up about 90% of the roughly 29 patients.

Described time point: peripheral blood 6 weeks after treatment start. Produced via immunoSEQ multiplex PCR; TCRdb's table is partial and in-frame only. The repertoire has some 120,000 clones, roughly 88% of them found once; the top ten carry 2.4%. V was trimmed by 7 bases and J by 6 bases, leaving 24 bases between them. The CDR3 runs 17 residues. Germline V CDR1 and CDR2: SNHLY, FYNNEI. The chain couples TRBV2 to TRBJ2-2; a possible D gene is TRBD1 (5 bases). This material consisted of PBMCs, taken around atezolizumab (anti-PD-L1) treatment. The sequence derives from a man between 45 and 60 years old with urothelial cancer. The chain's CDR3 is CASTTSVIGAGAGELFF. The CDR3 coding sequence is TGTGCCAGCACAACCTCAGTGATTGGGGCTGGGGCCGGGGAGCTGTTTTTT.